This T cell receptor (beta chain) was found in a study of T cells in Graves' hyperthyroidism and ophthalmopathy. With 6 bases removed from V and 5 bases from J, the gap between germline ends came to 13 bases. This CDR3 contains 13 residues. Germline-derived CDR1 and CDR2 are ENHRY and SYGVKD. Pregnant or lactating patients were excluded, as were those with uncontrolled infection or other autoimmune disease. Cells are PBMCs isolated from roughly 10 ml of fresh blood. RNA transcripts yielded amplified TCR beta CDR3 regions. Using the HTBI primer set, a first-round RT-PCR was run on the TCR CDR3. TCRdb used MiXCR to reprocess the multiplex PCR reads, holding one entry per CDR3 protein. The sample records about 290,000 distinct CDR3 sequences, roughly 13% being singletons.

This sequence was found in a woman aged 25 to 45 with Graves' hyperthyroidism that later progressed to Graves' ophthalmopathy. Source material: blood. This rearrangement joins TRBV10-3 to TRBJ1-1; D is possibly TRBD1 (5 bases). The DNA of the CDR3 is TGTGCCATCAGAACAGGTCCGGGAACTGAAGCTTTCTTT. Amino acids: CAIRTGPGTEAFF.